A selection of T cell receptor beta chains follows, all from one sample in a study of blood T cell repertoires in COVID-19. Sequencing was performed with immunoSEQ multiplex PCR; in TCRdb, only in-frame clones are kept and a portion is missing. The table lists approximately 130,000 clones, about 86% of them singletons. Material for sequencing was peripheral blood. All receptors come from a woman in her 50s who had recovered from COVID-19. The CDR3 runs from the conserved cysteine through the conserved F or W. The order of the fields is CDR3 DNA, CDR3 protein, J gene, D gene, clone size, V gene. D genes are given only for firm matches. Some rows mark clone size as missing; the rest say once, few, many or name a class of expanded clone.

CDR3 DNA: TGTGCCAGCAGCTTAATCGGGAGTAGCTACGAGCAGTACTTC
CDR3 protein: CASSLIGSSYEQYF
J gene: TRBJ2-7
D gene: -
clone size: once
V gene: TRBV11-3

CDR3 DNA: TGTGCCAGCAGCTTGGCCGGACAGAAAGCTTTCTTT
CDR3 protein: CASSLAGQKAFF
J gene: TRBJ1-1
D gene: -
clone size: -
V gene: TRBV5-5

CDR3 DNA: TGTGCCAGCAGTGAAGGGACTGTAAGAGATACGCAGTATTTT
CDR3 protein: CASSEGTVRDTQYF
J gene: TRBJ2-3
D gene: -
clone size: -
V gene: TRBV6-1

CDR3 DNA: TGTGCCAGCAAAGGGGCAGGGTCTGGAAACACCATATATTTT
CDR3 protein: CASKGAGSGNTIYF
J gene: TRBJ1-3
D gene: -
clone size: -
V gene: TRBV2

CDR3 DNA: TGTGCCAGCAGTTACTTTTCGTGGACTAGCGGGGTAGGCACAGATACGCAGTATTTT
CDR3 protein: CASSYFSWTSGVGTDTQYF
J gene: TRBJ2-3
D gene: TRBD2
clone size: -
V gene: TRBV6-2/TRBV6-3

CDR3 DNA: TGTGCCAGCAGCTTGGCGGGACAGGACATCGACACTGAAGCTTTCTTT
CDR3 protein: CASSLAGQDIDTEAFF
J gene: TRBJ1-1
D gene: TRBD1
clone size: -
V gene: TRBV5-6

CDR3 DNA: TGTGCCAGCAGCCACGGCCTCGGGACAGTTAAAGCTTTCTTT
CDR3 protein: CASSHGLGTVKAFF
J gene: TRBJ1-1
D gene: TRBD1
clone size: -
V gene: TRBV3-1/TRBV3-2

CDR3 DNA: TGCGCCAGCAGCCAGCGGACAGGGGGATTCTATGGCTACACCTTC
CDR3 protein: CASSQRTGGFYGYTF
J gene: TRBJ1-2
D gene: TRBD1
clone size: -
V gene: TRBV4-3

CDR3 DNA: TGTGCCAGCAGCCCAGCGGCGGGAGGGTTCTACGAGCAGTACTTC
CDR3 protein: CASSPAAGGFYEQYF
J gene: TRBJ2-7
D gene: TRBD2
clone size: -
V gene: TRBV11-2

CDR3 DNA: TGTGCCAGTAGTGCGGTGTCGGGCACCGGGGAGCTGTTTTTT
CDR3 protein: CASSAVSGTGELFF
J gene: TRBJ2-2
D gene: -
clone size: -
V gene: TRBV19

CDR3 DNA: TGTGCCAGCAGCTTAGAGAGGAACACTGAAGCTTTCTTT
CDR3 protein: CASSLERNTEAFF
J gene: TRBJ1-1
D gene: -
clone size: -
V gene: TRBV7-3

CDR3 DNA: TGTGCCAGCAGCCCCGCCGGGGGTTCGAACACCGGGGAGCTGTTTTTT
CDR3 protein: CASSPAGGSNTGELFF
J gene: TRBJ2-2
D gene: -
clone size: -
V gene: TRBV5-4

CDR3 DNA: TGTGCCAGCAGCTTGTCAGGAGGCTCTGGAAACACCATATATTTT
CDR3 protein: CASSLSGGSGNTIYF
J gene: TRBJ1-3
D gene: -
clone size: -
V gene: TRBV5-6

CDR3 DNA: TGCGCCAGCAGCCAAGATAGGTTCAGGGGCACAGATACGCAGTATTTT
CDR3 protein: CASSQDRFRGTDTQYF
J gene: TRBJ2-3
D gene: -
clone size: -
V gene: TRBV4-1

CDR3 DNA: TGTGCCAGCAGCCCCCCGGAGGATGGCTACACCTTC
CDR3 protein: CASSPPEDGYTF
J gene: TRBJ1-2
D gene: -
clone size: -
V gene: TRBV28

CDR3 DNA: TGTGCCAGTAGTAGAGGAGGGATACAAGAGACCCAGTACTTC
CDR3 protein: CASSRGGIQETQYF
J gene: TRBJ2-5
D gene: -
clone size: -
V gene: TRBV19

CDR3 DNA: TGTGCCAGCTCAATACGGGGTAGTGGGGCCAACGTCCTGACTTTC
CDR3 protein: CASSIRGSGANVLTF
J gene: TRBJ2-6
D gene: -
clone size: -
V gene: TRBV18

CDR3 DNA: TGTGCCAGCAGCCAAGAAGGGGGCCGATTCTACGAGCAGTACTTC
CDR3 protein: CASSQEGGRFYEQYF
J gene: TRBJ2-7
D gene: TRBD1
clone size: -
V gene: TRBV3-1/TRBV3-2

CDR3 DNA: TGCGCCAGCAGCCAAGGGACGGGGAGGGGAGAGACCCAGTACTTC
CDR3 protein: CASSQGTGRGETQYF
J gene: TRBJ2-5
D gene: TRBD2
clone size: -
V gene: TRBV4-1

CDR3 DNA: TGTGCCTGGAGTAGGGACTGGGGAAACACTGAAGCTTTCTTT
CDR3 protein: CAWSRDWGNTEAFF
J gene: TRBJ1-1
D gene: -
clone size: -
V gene: TRBV30

CDR3 DNA: TGTGCCAGCAGTGAAGGGACAGGGGGCTTTCAGCCCCAGCATTTT
CDR3 protein: CASSEGTGGFQPQHF
J gene: TRBJ1-5
D gene: TRBD1
clone size: once
V gene: TRBV2

CDR3 DNA: TGCGCCAGCAGTAATCCCACAGGGGAAGCTTTCTTT
CDR3 protein: CASSNPTGEAFF
J gene: TRBJ1-1
D gene: -
clone size: -
V gene: TRBV10-1